These 11 T cell receptor beta chains share one sample of origin, sequenced in a study of blood T cell dynamics during melanoma immunotherapy. This sample's time point: pre-treatment baseline. Profiling relied on immunoSEQ multiplex PCR, and the TCRdb table lists in-frame clones only, not all of them. This table has 10,000 to 15,000 clones, about 86% appearing once. The source material was blood, sampled from a patient treated with checkpoint blockade. The receptors stem from a human donor with melanoma.

This chain connects TRBV19 to TRBJ2-2; weak D call: TRBD2 (6 bases). Germline V CDR1 and CDR2: LNHDA, SQIVND (reference sequence). This CDR3 region has 17 residues. V was clipped by 5 bases and J by 2 bases, with 18 bases between them. The CDR3 region is CASSGLRRRGNTGELFF. In nucleotides, the CDR3 is TGTGCCAGTAGTGGCCTGAGGAGGAGGGGTAACACCGGGGAGCTGTTTTTT.

The chain combines TRBV7-2 with TRBJ2-1; 8 nucleotides agree with TRBD1. This CDR3 has 14 amino acids. CDR1 SGHTA and CDR2 FQGNSA come from the germline V gene. The junction had 10 bases not matched to a gene; V was cut back by 4 bases and J by 11 bases. The CDR3 nucleotides are TGTGCCAGCAGCTGGAGGGACAGGCCCGGTAAGCAGTTCTTC. The encoded protein is CASSWRDRPGKQFF.

The chain carries TRBV4-1 and TRBJ2-1; TRBD2 matches at 7 bases. Germline CDR1 MGHRA, CDR2 YSYEKL. V trimming: 0 bases; J trimming: 5 bases; junction bases outside the gene matches: 1. This CDR3 has 14 residues. CDR3: CASSQDLADNEQFF. CDR3 nucleotides: TGCGCCAGCAGCCAAGATCTAGCGGACAATGAGCAGTTCTTC.

V usage is TRBV7-9 and J usage is TRBJ2-4; D may be TRBD1 or TRBD2 (5 bases each). The CDR3 runs to 15 residues. Germline CDR1 reads SEHNR; CDR2 reads FQNEAQ (reference sequence). V was pared by 2 bases and J by 0 bases, with 8 bases between. CDR3: CASSLSGGAKNIQYF. CDR3 in DNA: TGTGCCAGCAGCTTAAGTGGGGGAGCCAAAAACATTCAGTACTTC.

The chain's CDR3 is CSVEDRMNEQFF. CDR3 nucleotide sequence: TGCAGCGTTGAAGATCGGATGAATGAGCAGTTCTTC. The genes are TRBV29-1 and TRBJ2-1; no firm D call. Trimming pared 0 bases from V and 7 bases from J, leaving 7 bases between. Germline V gene lookup returns CDR1 SQVTM and CDR2 ANQGSEA. The CDR3 length is 12 residues.

The rearrangement joins TRBV20-1 to TRBJ2-7, with TRBD1 identical over 8 bases. Germline-derived CDR1 and CDR2 are DFQATT and SNEGSKA (reference sequence). The J segment lost 5 bases and the V segment lost 5 bases, leaving 2 bases of the junction unmatched. CDR3 length: 11 amino acids. In DNA, the CDR3 is TGCAGTGCTCGGACAGGGAACGAGCAGTACTTC. Translated, it gives CSARTGNEQYF.

This clone was detected only a few times. This rearrangement joins TRBV19 to TRBJ1-2; 8 bases align to TRBD1. Germline V gene sequence: CDR1 LNHDA, CDR2 SQIVND (reference sequence). The V gene end was trimmed by 5 bases and the J gene end by 6 bases; junction bases not matched to a gene: 2. The CDR3 is 12 amino acids. Here the CDR3 DNA reads TGTGCCAGTAGTCGACAGGGGAATGGCTACACCTTC. It translates to CASSRQGNGYTF.

The gene calls are TRBV6-4 and TRBJ1-1; a possible D gene is TRBD1 (6 bases). Trimming took off 3 bases at V and 2 bases at J, with 10 bases between the two ends. The CDR3 contains 14 residues. CDR1 and CDR2 from the germline V gene are MRHNA and SNTAGT. This CDR3 reads CASSEQGFNTEAFF. CDR3 DNA: TGTGCCAGCAGTGAACAGGGATTTAACACTGAAGCTTTCTTT.

This clone occurred once. Germline and junction disagree at one end, which may indicate a read error. Other DNA sequences in the sample encode the same CDR3. The chain carries TRBV18 and TRBJ2-7; possibly TRBD2 for D (8 bases). Germline-derived CDR1 and CDR2 are KGHSH and LQKENI. The CDR3 is 15 residues long. This CDR3 is CASSLSGTVAYEQYF. CDR3 sequence (DNA): TGTGCCAGCTCACTTAGCGGGACAGTCGCCTACGAGCAGTACTTT.

The chain has TRBV6-1 and TRBJ2-3, with D possibly TRBD2 on 6 matching bases. Deletions cut 6 bases from V and 1 base from J, with 11 bases between. CDR1 and CDR2 (germline): MNHNS, SASEGT. The CDR3 extends over 14 amino acids. CDR3 loop: CASSWGEGTDTQYF. The CDR3 DNA is TGTGCCAGCAGCTGGGGGGAGGGCACAGATACGCAGTATTTT.

The chain uses TRBV10-1 and TRBJ2-2, with D possibly called TRBD1 or TRBD2 (5 bases each). The CDR3 covers 14 residues. Looked up from germline, CDR1 is WNHNN and CDR2 is SYGVQD (reference sequence). Trimming removed 3 bases at V and 7 bases at J, with 12 bases between. The CDR3 loop reads CASSDRGVGGELFF. The CDR3 DNA reads TGCGCCAGCAGTGACCGAGGGGTTGGCGGGGAGCTGTTTTTT.